This is a list of T cell receptor beta chains from one sample in a study of identical twins. MiXCR, run by TCRdb on the 5' RACE reads, gives a single entry per CDR3 protein. This sample yields about 890,000 distinct CDR3 sequences, of which around 12% are seen a single time; around 1.5% belongs to the top ten. These data were also filed under a second study, of yellow fever vaccine responses in identical twins.

The specimen was PBMCs. Receptors were obtained from a woman younger than 30 in good health. CDR3s include the opening cysteine and the closing phenylalanine or tryptophan. D genes are given only for firm matches. Size is omitted from some rows. Given values are once, few, many or a class for expanded clones.

V gene,J gene,clone size,D gene,CDR3 DNA,CDR3 protein
TRBV27,TRBJ2-5,.,TRBD1,TGTGCCAGCAGTTCCCCTCCCTGGACAGGGAAGTTTGAGACCCAGTACTTC,CASSSPPWTGKFETQYF
TRBV10-3,TRBJ2-1,.,TRBD2,TGTGCCATCAGTCTAGCGGTCTCCTACAATGAGCAGTTCTTC,CAISLAVSYNEQFF
TRBV4-1,TRBJ1-4,.,TRBD1,TGCGCCAGCAGCCAAGGGACAGGGTACGAAAAACTGTTTTTT,CASSQGTGYEKLFF
TRBV6-5,TRBJ2-2,many,.,TGTGCCAGCAGTTTTCAGGGCAGCTCGAACACCGGGGAGCTGTTTTTT,CASSFQGSSNTGELFF
TRBV20-1,TRBJ2-3,.,.,TGCAGTGCAACCTGGGGCACAGGACACGGCACAGATACGCAGTATTTT,CSATWGTGHGTDTQYF
TRBV19,TRBJ1-1,few,TRBD1,TGTGCCAGTAGGAGACAGGGAGGGTGGCTGAGCACTGAAGCTTTCTTT,CASRRQGGWLSTEAFF
TRBV5-4,TRBJ1-6,few,.,TGTGCCAGCAGCTCCCAGGAACAGGGAGGGTCACCCCTCCACTTT,CASSSQEQGGSPLHF
TRBV5-1,TRBJ2-3,few,TRBD2,TGCGCCAGCAGCGGGGGACTAGCGGTGGCAGATACGCAGTATTTT,CASSGGLAVADTQYF
TRBV6-2/TRBV6-3,TRBJ1-2,few,.,TGTGCCAGCAGTTACACAGCACCCAACTATGGCTACACCTTC,CASSYTAPNYGYTF
TRBV5-1,TRBJ2-1,many,TRBD1,TGCGCCAGCGCAAGGGATCTAGGGGGCCCATACAATGAGCAGTTCTTC,CASARDLGGPYNEQFF
TRBV15,TRBJ2-5,few,.,TGTGCCACCAGCAGAGAAGAGGACAAGCGGAGACAGACCCAGTACTTC,CATSREEDKRRQTQYF
TRBV10-3,TRBJ1-1,many,.,TGTGCCATCAGGCCGGAAAGCACAGAAGCTTTCTTT,CAIRPESTEAFF
TRBV5-1,TRBJ2-3,many,TRBD1,TGCGCCAGCAGCGGGACAGGGTCATCAGATACGCAGTATTTT,CASSGTGSSDTQYF
TRBV15,TRBJ2-7,.,.,TGTGCCACCAGCAGAGCTGGGCAGGGAAGCCACGAGCAGTACTTC,CATSRAGQGSHEQYF
TRBV25-1,TRBJ2-1,many,.,TGTGCCAGCAGTCAGACTAGGGGCTCCTACAATGAGCAGTTCTTC,CASSQTRGSYNEQFF
TRBV2,TRBJ1-6,.,.,TGTGCCAGCAGTGACTCGGCTGGGGTTTCACCCCTCCACTTT,CASSDSAGVSPLHF
TRBV15,TRBJ2-1,.,TRBD1,TGTGCCACCAGCAGAGACCGTGGGACAGCCGAGCAGTTCTTC,CATSRDRGTAEQFF
TRBV12-3/TRBV12-4,TRBJ2-1,once,.,TGTGCCAGCAGCCCAGCCGCAGGAACAAAAAACAATGAGCAGTTCTTC,CASSPAAGTKNNEQFF
TRBV4-1,TRBJ2-1,many,TRBD1,TGCGCCAGCAGCCTACAGGGGGTGAATGAGCAGTTCTTC,CASSLQGVNEQFF
TRBV7-2,TRBJ1-2,many,.,TGTGCCAGCAGCTTATTACCAGGGGACGCTAACTATGGCTACACCTTC,CASSLLPGDANYGYTF
TRBV11-1,TRBJ2-3,few,TRBD2,TGTGCCAGCAGCTTAGCGCGCAGCGGGGGGACCACAGATACGCAGTATTTT,CASSLARSGGTTDTQYF
TRBV29-1,TRBJ2-2,.,.,TGCAGCGTTGGATGGATCGATTCCAACACCGGGGAGCTGTTTTTT,CSVGWIDSNTGELFF
TRBV27,TRBJ2-1,many,.,TGTGCCAGCAGTTTTCTCTTGAGCTCCTACAATGAGCAGTTCTTC,CASSFLLSSYNEQFF
TRBV11-2,TRBJ2-1,few,TRBD2,TGTGCCAGCAGCCTAAGACTAGCGGGAGGAACCTACAATGAGCAGTTCTTC,CASSLRLAGGTYNEQFF
TRBV27,TRBJ1-2,few,.,TGTGCCAGCAGTTTATACTCGGGTCGGATTAACTATGGCTACACCTTC,CASSLYSGRINYGYTF
TRBV5-5,TRBJ1-1,few,TRBD1,TGTGCCAGCAGCGCCCTTCGGACAGGGGCCGCGGCGGGCACTGAAGCTTTCTTT,CASSALRTGAAAGTEAFF
TRBV5-1,TRBJ2-7,few,.,TGCGCCAGCAGCTTGGACGTAAACGAGCAGTACTTC,CASSLDVNEQYF
TRBV20-1,TRBJ2-1,many,.,TGCAGTGCTACCTTTGGTAATGAGCAGTTCTTC,CSATFGNEQFF
TRBV28,TRBJ1-1,few,.,TGTGCCAGCACCCTGGGACACATTAACACTGAAGCTTTCTTT,CASTLGHINTEAFF
TRBV12-3/TRBV12-4,TRBJ2-5,many,.,TGTGCCAGCAGCCGAGGACCCGCCCAAGAGACCCAGTACTTC,CASSRGPAQETQYF
TRBV19,TRBJ2-1,.,.,TGTGCCAGTAGCACTCAGAGGTACAATGAGCAGTTCTTC,CASSTQRYNEQFF
TRBV10-3,TRBJ2-5,few,.,TGTGCCATCAGTGAGTCGGTAGCAACCCGTTATCAAGAGACCCAGTACTTC,CAISESVATRYQETQYF
TRBV20-1,TRBJ2-3,few,.,TGCAGTGCTAGATCCAGAAGTACAGATACGCAGTATTTT,CSARSRSTDTQYF
TRBV5-1,TRBJ1-2,many,.,TGCGCCAGCAGCACAGGACAGCCGATCAACTATGGCTACACCTTC,CASSTGQPINYGYTF
TRBV12-3/TRBV12-4,TRBJ2-7,.,.,TGTGCCAGCAGTTTGACCAGGGATTCCCCCGAGCAGTACTTC,CASSLTRDSPEQYF